This TCR beta chain was sequenced in a study of blood T cells in healthy people across ages. The V gene's germline CDR1 is DFQATT and CDR2 SNEGSKA (reference sequence). V shed 3 bases and J shed 0 bases, with 5 bases lying between them. There are 12 residues in the CDR3. PCR was performed a second time for about 7 to 12 cycles using a sample-barcoded 5' primer and a J-beta primer mix. MiXCR, applied by TCRdb to the 5' RACE reads, yields one record per CDR3 protein. The data show 750,000 to 950,000 distinct CDR3 sequences, with 53% seen just once and under 50% held by the top ten. This clonotype occurred a few times.

The chain links TRBV20-1 to TRBJ2-5; D remains unclear. The clonotype was recovered from a man older than 75 in good health. Source material: blood. In DNA form, the CDR3 reads TGCAGTGCTAGCGGAAACCAAGAGACCCAGTACTTC. Translation gives CSASGNQETQYF.